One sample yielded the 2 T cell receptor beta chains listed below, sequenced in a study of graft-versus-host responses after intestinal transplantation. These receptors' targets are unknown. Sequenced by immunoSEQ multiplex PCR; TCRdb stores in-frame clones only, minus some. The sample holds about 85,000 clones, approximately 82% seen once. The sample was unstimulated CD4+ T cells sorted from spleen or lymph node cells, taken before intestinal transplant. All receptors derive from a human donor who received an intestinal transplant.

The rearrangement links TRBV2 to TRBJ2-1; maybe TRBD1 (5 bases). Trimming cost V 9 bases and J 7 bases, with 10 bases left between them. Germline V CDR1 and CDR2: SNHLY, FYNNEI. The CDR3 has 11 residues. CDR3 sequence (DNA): TGTGCCAGGAAACAGGCGAATGAGCAGTTCTTC. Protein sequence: CARKQANEQFF.

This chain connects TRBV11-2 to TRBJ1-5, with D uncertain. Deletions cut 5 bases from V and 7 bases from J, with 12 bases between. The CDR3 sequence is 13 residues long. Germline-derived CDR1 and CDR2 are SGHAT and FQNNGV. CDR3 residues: CASSLSEGQPQHF. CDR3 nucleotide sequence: TGTGCCAGCAGCCTCTCCGAGGGACAGCCCCAGCATTTT.